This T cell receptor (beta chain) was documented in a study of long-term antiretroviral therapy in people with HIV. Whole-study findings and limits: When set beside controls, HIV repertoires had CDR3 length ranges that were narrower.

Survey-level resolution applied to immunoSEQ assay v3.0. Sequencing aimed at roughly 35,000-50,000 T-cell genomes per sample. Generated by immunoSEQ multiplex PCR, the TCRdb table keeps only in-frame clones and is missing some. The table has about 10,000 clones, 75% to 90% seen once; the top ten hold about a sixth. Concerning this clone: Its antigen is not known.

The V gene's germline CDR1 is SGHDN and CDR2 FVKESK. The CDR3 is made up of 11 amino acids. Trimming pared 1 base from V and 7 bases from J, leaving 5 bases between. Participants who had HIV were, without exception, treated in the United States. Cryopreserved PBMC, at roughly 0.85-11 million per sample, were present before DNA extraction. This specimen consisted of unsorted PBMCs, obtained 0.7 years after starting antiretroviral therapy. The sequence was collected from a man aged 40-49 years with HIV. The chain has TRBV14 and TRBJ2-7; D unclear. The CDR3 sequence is CASSQVAEQYF. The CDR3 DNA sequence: TGTGCCAGCAGCCAAGTCGCTGAGCAGTACTTC.